Listed here is a single TCR beta chain. Its antigen target is currently unknown. Within one base of it there is no much larger clone, and no base qualities were kept. This record belongs to a study of blood T cell repertoires in COVID-19 (dated by TCRdb to between 2020 and 2021). In the study overall: The collaborator samples originated in the United States, Italy and Spain and spanned the acute and convalescent phases of COVID-19. The prospective study material was composed of cDNA or gDNA derived from T cells, B-cell-depleted T cells, or PBMCs. Subjects who had been exposed to COVID-19, were actively infected with it, or had recovered from it provided the deeply sampled blood TCRbeta repertoires that made up the dataset. The repertoires were made available in a free public database intended to serve as a resource for research on the immune response to SARS-CoV-2. The samples were drawn from the first 160 participants of the ongoing ImmuneRACE study and from under 1,500 subjects provided by 6 global collaborators. Nearly every sample came with metadata listing a de-identified subject ID, COVID-19 status, age in years and sex. Where available, HLA class I and class II types were obtained from metadata supplied by the sample provider rather than from assay-based typing.

Counted from cysteine to phenylalanine, this CDR3 has 13 amino acids. CDR3 DNA only is kept here, 39 bases in frame from base 1. CDR1 and CDR2 (MNHEY, SMNVEV) derive from the germline V gene (reference sequence). V sheds 3 bases and J sheds 4 bases, leaving 9 bases between their ends. Results the study describes overall, beyond this receptor: The amount of clinical and demographic metadata varied by source and participant and was provided uncurated.

Collaborating institutions collected whole blood in K2EDTA tubes following their own protocols. For TCRbeta analysis, collaborators shipped samples as frozen whole blood, isolated PBMCs, or DNA extracted from either of those sample types. TCRbeta CDR3 regions were amplified from genomic DNA by means of the immunoSEQ Assay, a bias-controlled multiplex PCR. The paper's processing steps were these. The number of nucleated cells in each sample was estimated by amplification of reference gene primers within the assay. Sequence reads were collapsed and filtered to measure the absolute abundance of every unique TCRbeta CDR3 rearrangement. For each sample, productive Simpson clonality was calculated as the square root of Simpson's diversity index across productive rearrangements. Here the immuneACCESS table is served through TCRdb, limited to in-frame sequences with V and J called. Missing clones are a known gap in these copies; in checked studies unresolved V genes cover under half, and the rest lacks a known reason. The D gene and trimming were derived from the DNA, and the V and J assignments and clone size from that table. The sample table holds around 150,000 clones, of which roughly 80% were seen once. Roughly 8.4% of the sample belongs to the ten largest clones.

This receptor chain uses TRBV27 and TRBJ1-2; a tentative D call is TRBD1 (5 bases match). The sequence derives from a man between 60 and 75 years old with acute or convalescent COVID-19. The sample was peripheral blood. The CDR3 amino acid sequence is: CASSLGEGYGYTF. In nucleotide form, the sequence is TGTGCCAGCAGTTTGGGGGAGGGCTATGGCTACACCTTC.